This is a list of T cell receptor beta chains from one sample in a study of cytomegalovirus exposure and HLA in healthy donors. Using immunoSEQ multiplex PCR, the repertoire was profiled, and TCRdb retains in-frame clones only, with some absent. The table includes 150,000 to 200,000 clones, 75% to 85% detected once. Sequences were obtained from PBMCs. These receptors were taken from a woman aged 18-29 years in good health and CMV-seronegative. Both conserved end residues are part of each CDR3. Some rows mark clone size as missing; the rest say once, few, many or name a class of expanded clone.

TRBV5-1	.	CASSLALRVNSPLHF
TRBV6-1	.	CASSGTARNQPQHF
TRBV6-1	.	CASRASGVLVGELFF
TRBV5-5	.	CASSTGGSNYGYTF
TRBV6-7	.	CASSYEGVTEKLFF
TRBV5-1	.	CASRPGPGANYEQYF
TRBV27	.	CASSSSGTSVPFIDYNEQFF
TRBV5-1	.	CASSLSKYEQYF
TRBV11-2	.	CASSPGTQLMYNEQFF
TRBV30	.	CAWSTGQSSEQYF
TRBV4-2	.	CASSQVGSPGGTYEQYF
TRBV13	.	CASSQRTGTNEKLFF
TRBV2	.	CASSSRRDINTEAFF
TRBV2	.	CASSAEMRTEAFF
TRBV11-2	.	CASSLASTSGATGELFF
TRBV27	.	CASSLGVAYGYTF
TRBV2	.	CASSTSGSTDTQYF
TRBV5-1	few	CASSLTGGADTQYF
TRBV4-2	few	CASSQEGGVAQFF
TRBV7-2	.	CASSSQGERGSSYNEQFF
TRBV29-1	.	CSVELAGVLDTQYF
TRBV9	.	CASSVGLAGNTQYF
TRBV11-2	few	CASSFSLMGQRETQYF
TRBV4-1	once	CASSQGVRGRLATNEKLFF
TRBV2	few	CASWDRYTEAFF
TRBV6-6	.	CASSTDRGYQPQHF
TRBV6-1	.	CASSEVEGGDTQYF
TRBV5-8	.	CASSLVSALLHNEQFF
TRBV25-1	.	CASSESERGRGLDTQYF
TRBV18	.	CASSPSTPRGEKLFF
TRBV18	.	CASSYGPGGSYEQYF
TRBV2	.	CASSSVNEKLFF
TRBV6-1	.	CASSDSVYETQYF
TRBV27	.	CASSLSLDYNEQFF
TRBV2	once	CASSLKGTIPSYNEQFF
TRBV4-2	.	CASSQVTGGDYEQYF
TRBV7-9	.	CASSFRGGEAFF
TRBV7-9	.	CASSFTGTNNSPLHF
TRBV18	.	CASSPLRGGTEAFF
TRBV4-1	.	CASSQGVNSGNTIYF
TRBV7-2	.	CASSLAWTGGYGYTF
TRBV7-9	.	CASSGWDRGPPYEQYF
TRBV7-6	.	CASSSSGGYEQYF
TRBV30	.	CAWGGQGLETQYF
TRBV28	.	CASSLHTTGELFF
TRBV9	few	CASSVGDSGGADTQYF
TRBV5-4	.	CASSVAGGAGWEQFF
TRBV4-1	once	CASSQSETGVTQPQHF
TRBV4-1	.	CASSRGTALDGGAFF
TRBV28	.	CASTLSPDRRNGYTF
TRBV28	.	CASSFGGGRSNTEAFF
TRBV5-4	few	CASSLEGTGRGYTF
TRBV4-1	.	CASSQNRAGANVLTF
TRBV5-1	.	CASSLGQVNEQFF
TRBV5-4	.	CASSLEGSGPETQYF